These T cell receptor beta chains were read from a single sample in a study of cytomegalovirus exposure and HLA in healthy donors. TCRdb keeps only in-frame clones here, not all; method: immunoSEQ multiplex PCR. The sample carries 140,000 to 150,000 clones, 78% recorded once. The sample consisted of PBMCs. The receptors shown here come from a middle-aged man in good health and CMV-seropositive. Each CDR3 is given with its conserved first and last residue. D genes are given only for firm matches. Expanded clones are given a class, and other clones once, few, many or no size at all.

d_call j_call clone_size v_call cdr3_aa cdr3_nt
- TRBJ2-7 - TRBV5-4 CASSLGQGSYEQYF TGTGCCAGCAGCTTGGGTCAGGGGAGCTACGAGCAGTACTTC
TRBD2 TRBJ2-5 few TRBV28 CASSLGGSQETQYF TGTGCCAGCAGTTTGGGCGGGAGTCAGGAGACCCAGTACTTC
TRBD2 TRBJ2-3 - TRBV7-9 CASSLSGTSGSTDTQYF TGTGCCAGCAGCTTAAGCGGGACTAGCGGGAGTACAGATACGCAGTATTTT
TRBD2 TRBJ2-7 - TRBV18 CASSRWTSGSGNEQYF TGTGCCAGCTCTCGATGGACTAGCGGGAGTGGGAACGAGCAGTACTTC
TRBD1 TRBJ1-2 - TRBV14 CASRLTGQDGYTF TGTGCCAGCAGACTGACAGGGCAGGATGGCTACACCTTC
- TRBJ1-2 once TRBV7-9 CASSQWSAVDSRGYTF TGTGCCAGCAGCCAATGGAGTGCCGTCGATTCGAGAGGCTACACCTTC
- TRBJ1-5 once TRBV6-1 CASIRGESGQPQHF TGTGCCAGCATTCGGGGGGAATCGGGACAGCCCCAGCATTTT
- TRBJ2-5 - TRBV5-1 CASSPSGDSGETQYF TGCGCCAGCAGCCCCTCTGGGGATAGCGGAGAGACCCAGTACTTC
TRBD2 TRBJ2-7 - TRBV6-5 CASSSQAGFSYEQYF TGTGCCAGCAGTTCCCAAGCGGGATTCTCCTACGAGCAGTACTTC
TRBD1 TRBJ1-2 - TRBV23-1 CASSQGQGPDNYGYTF TGCGCCAGCAGTCAAGGACAGGGGCCTGATAACTATGGCTACACCTTC
- TRBJ2-6 - TRBV6-5 CASTLKPSGANVLTF TGTGCCAGCACCCTTAAGCCCTCTGGGGCCAACGTCCTGACTTTC
- TRBJ2-7 - TRBV7-2 CASSLPQDGRGRFYEQYF TGTGCCAGCAGCTTACCACAGGACGGAAGAGGAAGATTCTACGAGCAGTACTTC
- TRBJ1-4 - TRBV6-5 CASSWGETNEKLFF TGTGCCAGCAGCTGGGGGGAAACTAATGAAAAACTGTTTTTT
TRBD1 TRBJ1-5 - TRBV9 CASSATGGNQPQHF TGTGCCAGCAGCGCCACAGGGGGCAATCAGCCCCAGCATTTT
TRBD2 TRBJ2-7 few TRBV7-3 CASSLDPGLAPYF TGTGCCAGCAGCTTAGACCCGGGACTAGCTCCGTACTTC
TRBD1 TRBJ2-5 - TRBV29-1 CSVQEGAGETRYF TGCAGCGTTCAAGAGGGGGCTGGGGAGACCCGGTACTTC
TRBD2 TRBJ2-1 - TRBV19 CASSFGTSGNEQFF TGTGCCAGTAGTTTCGGGACTAGCGGCAATGAGCAGTTCTTC
TRBD2 TRBJ2-7 - TRBV5-1 CASSGLAEPYEQYF TGCGCCAGCAGTGGGCTAGCGGAACCCTACGAGCAGTACTTC
TRBD2 TRBJ2-3 once TRBV6-5 CASSASGYTDTQYF TGTGCCAGCAGCGCTAGCGGTTACACAGATACGCAGTATTTT
- TRBJ2-5 few TRBV29-1 CSYKEGAGETQYF TGCAGCTACAAGGAAGGGGCGGGGGAGACCCAGTACTTC
- TRBJ1-5 - TRBV28 CASSSQGQPQHF TGTGCCAGCAGTTCTCAGGGCCAGCCCCAGCATTTT
- TRBJ2-2 once TRBV4-1 CASSRSGGSGSGTGELFF TGCGCCAGCAGCCGAAGCGGTGGATCCGGGAGCGGTACCGGGGAGCTGTTTTTT
- TRBJ2-3 once TRBV9 CASSVDGAGTFADTQYF TGTGCCAGCAGCGTAGACGGGGCGGGAACGTTCGCAGATACGCAGTATTTT
- TRBJ1-3 - TRBV5-4 CASSLKRSSGNTIYF TGTGCCAGCAGCTTGAAGCGGAGCTCTGGAAACACCATATATTTT
- TRBJ1-4 - TRBV9 CASSPRGGREKLFF TGTGCCAGCAGCCCTCGGGGGGGTAGAGAAAAACTGTTTTTT
- TRBJ2-3 - TRBV7-3 CASSPTGLGTDTQYF TGTGCCAGCAGCCCGACAGGACTGGGCACAGATACGCAGTATTTT
TRBD2 TRBJ2-2 - TRBV4-1 CASSQGGRGRAGTGELFF TGCGCCAGCAGCCAAGGGGGACGCGGGAGGGCCGGCACCGGGGAGCTGTTTTTT
- TRBJ2-1 - TRBV19 CASSLGAMGNEQFF TGTGCCAGTAGTCTTGGGGCTATGGGCAATGAGCAGTTCTTC
- TRBJ2-7 - TRBV19 CASSPASGEYEQYF TGTGCCAGTAGTCCGGCTAGTGGGGAGTACGAGCAGTACTTC
TRBD1 TRBJ1-4 few TRBV7-9 CSSSLGTGATNEKLFF TGTTCCAGCAGCTTAGGGACAGGTGCAACTAATGAAAAACTGTTTTTT
- TRBJ1-1 - TRBV20-1 CSARGGTEAFF TGCAGTGCTAGAGGCGGCACTGAAGCTTTCTTT
- TRBJ1-2 - TRBV5-5 CASSSGSSHYGYTF TGTGCCAGCAGCTCCGGGTCCTCCCATTATGGCTACACCTTC
- TRBJ1-5 - TRBV29-1 CSVGDGPQHF TGCAGCGTGGGAGATGGACCCCAGCATTTT
- TRBJ2-1 - TRBV29-1 CSVEEIAMGNEQFF TGCAGCGTTGAAGAGATAGCGATGGGCAATGAGCAGTTCTTC
TRBD1 TRBJ2-5 - TRBV5-1 CASSHTGQGETQYF TGCGCCAGCAGCCATACGGGACAGGGAGAGACCCAGTACTTC
- TRBJ2-2 - TRBV5-1 CASSVDNANTGELFF TGCGCCAGCAGCGTGGACAACGCGAACACCGGGGAGCTGTTTTTT
- TRBJ2-7 once TRBV30 CAWCRQAGEQYF TGTGCCTGGTGCAGACAGGCGGGCGAGCAGTACTTC
- TRBJ2-2 few TRBV10-3 CAISERGTGELFF TGTGCCATCAGTGAACGAGGGACCGGGGAGCTGTTTTTT
- TRBJ1-2 - TRBV18 CASSPEVGANYGYTF TGTGCCAGCTCACCAGAAGTTGGAGCTAACTATGGCTACACCTTC
TRBD1 TRBJ2-7 - TRBV6-1 CASSEPQKQGAYEQYF TGTGCCAGCAGTGAACCCCAGAAACAGGGGGCCTACGAGCAGTACTTC
- TRBJ1-3 - TRBV2 CASSERHIGNTIYF TGTGCCAGCAGTGAACGCCACATTGGAAACACCATATATTTT
- TRBJ2-5 - TRBV30 CAWSYQGETQYF TGTGCCTGGAGTTATCAGGGAGAGACCCAGTACTTC
- TRBJ1-1 once TRBV6-1 CASSERGITEAFF TGTGCCAGCAGTGAGCGGGGTATTACTGAAGCTTTCTTT
TRBD1 TRBJ2-5 - TRBV2 CASTIIRQGEKYF TGTGCCAGCACCATTATACGACAGGGAGAGAAGTACTTC
- TRBJ2-3 - TRBV2 CASRQNTDTQYF TGTGCCAGCAGACAAAACACAGATACGCAGTATTTT
- TRBJ2-5 - TRBV6-5 CASRQVLQETQYF TGTGCCAGCAGACAGGTCCTCCAAGAGACCCAGTACTTC
TRBD1 TRBJ2-7 - TRBV28 CASSLLYIQGAWEQYF TGTGCCAGCAGTTTACTCTACATACAGGGGGCGTGGGAGCAGTACTTC
- TRBJ1-5 - TRBV9 CASSVAKEGQPQHF TGTGCCAGCAGCGTAGCTAAAGAGGGTCAGCCCCAGCATTTT
TRBD2 TRBJ2-7 - TRBV7-2 CASSTGLGKYEQYF TGTGCCAGCAGCACGGGACTAGGGAAGTACGAGCAGTACTTC
TRBD1 TRBJ2-3 - TRBV5-1 CASSTDRDTDTQYF TGCGCCAGCAGCACCGACAGGGACACAGATACGCAGTATTTT